The TCR beta chain described here comes from a study of T cells expressing NK-cell markers. About the research overall: Obtained from sorted CD3+CD56+NKG2C+, CD3+CD56+NKG2C- and CD3+CD56-NKG2C+ T cells were the TCR beta repertoires. Just one sequenced donor of eight was HCMV-seronegative, while seven were seropositive. Study-level findings and limits: Uncertainty persisted over the HCMV specificity of expanded NKG2C+ T cell clones.

Concerning this clonotype itself: The antigen remains undetermined.

CDR3 length: 16 amino acids. In germline, CDR1 is MNHEY, CDR2 SVGEGT. It was by 5'RACE template switching with UMIs that TCR beta cDNA was made. Each CDR3 protein gets one entry in TCRdb, which reprocessed the 5' RACE reads and gives no DNA. The listing contains about 550,000 distinct CDR3 sequences. V gene TRBV6-2 or TRBV6-3 combines with J gene TRBJ2-7; TCRdb's D gene call, TRBD1, goes unchecked for lack of DNA. The clonotype was recovered from a young man in good health. The sample consisted of blood T cells: a sorted CD56 or NKG2C T cell subset, CD4+ or CD8+ T cells, or bulk PBMC T cells (not recorded which). The chain's CDR3 is CASGLIPRETSYEQYF.